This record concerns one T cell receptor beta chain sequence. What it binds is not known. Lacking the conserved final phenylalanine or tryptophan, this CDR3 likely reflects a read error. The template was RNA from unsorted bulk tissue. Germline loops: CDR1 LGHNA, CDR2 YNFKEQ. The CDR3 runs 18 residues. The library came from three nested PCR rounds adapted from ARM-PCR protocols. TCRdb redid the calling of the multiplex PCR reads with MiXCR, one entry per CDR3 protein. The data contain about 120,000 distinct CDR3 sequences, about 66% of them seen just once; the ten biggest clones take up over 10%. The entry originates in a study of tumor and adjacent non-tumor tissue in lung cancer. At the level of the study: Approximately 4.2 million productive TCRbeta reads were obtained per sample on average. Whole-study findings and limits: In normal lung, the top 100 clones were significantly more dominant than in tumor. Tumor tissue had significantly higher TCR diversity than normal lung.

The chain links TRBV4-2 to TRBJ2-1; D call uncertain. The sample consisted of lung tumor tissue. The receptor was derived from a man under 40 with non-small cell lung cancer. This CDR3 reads CTSSQDSVRLVVVNEQFL. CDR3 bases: TGTACCAGCAGCCAAGATTCCGTTCGGCTAGTCGTCGTCAATGAGCAGTTCTTA.